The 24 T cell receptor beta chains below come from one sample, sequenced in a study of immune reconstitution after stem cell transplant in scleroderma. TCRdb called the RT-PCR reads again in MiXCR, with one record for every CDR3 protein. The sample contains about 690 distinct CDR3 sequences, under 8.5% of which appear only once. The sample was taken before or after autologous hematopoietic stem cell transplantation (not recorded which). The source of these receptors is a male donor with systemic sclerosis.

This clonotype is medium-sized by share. CDR3 residues: CASRRMTGSTDTQYF. CDR3 nucleotides: TGCGCCAGCAGACGAATGACAGGGAGCACAGATACGCAGTATTTT. This chain uses TRBV5-1 with TRBJ2-3, with 7 nucleotides matching TRBD1. The CDR3 spans 15 residues. V was pared by 5 bases and J by 0 bases, with 6 bases of the junction left unmatched. The germline gives CDR1 SGHRS, CDR2 YFSETQ.

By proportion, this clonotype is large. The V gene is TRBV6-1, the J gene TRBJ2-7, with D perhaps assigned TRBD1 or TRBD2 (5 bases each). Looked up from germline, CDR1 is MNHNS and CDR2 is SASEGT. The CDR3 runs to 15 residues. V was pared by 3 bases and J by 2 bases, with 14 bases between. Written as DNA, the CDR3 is TGTGCCAGCAGTGACGAGAGGGGTGGGCCCTACGAGCAGTACTTC. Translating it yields CASSDERGGPYEQYF.

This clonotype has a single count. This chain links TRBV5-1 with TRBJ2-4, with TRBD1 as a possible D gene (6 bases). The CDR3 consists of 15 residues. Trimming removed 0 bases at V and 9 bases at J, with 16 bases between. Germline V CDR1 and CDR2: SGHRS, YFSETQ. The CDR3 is CASSLATSGVSIQYF. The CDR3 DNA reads TGCGCCAGCAGCTTGGCTACGTCAGGGGTGAGCATTCAGTACTTC.

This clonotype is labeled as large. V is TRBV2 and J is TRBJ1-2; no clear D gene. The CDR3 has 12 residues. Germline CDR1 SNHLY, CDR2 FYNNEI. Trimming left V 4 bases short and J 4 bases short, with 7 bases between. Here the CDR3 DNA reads TGTGCCAGCAGTGGGACCCTCTATGGCTACACCTTC. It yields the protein CASSGTLYGYTF.

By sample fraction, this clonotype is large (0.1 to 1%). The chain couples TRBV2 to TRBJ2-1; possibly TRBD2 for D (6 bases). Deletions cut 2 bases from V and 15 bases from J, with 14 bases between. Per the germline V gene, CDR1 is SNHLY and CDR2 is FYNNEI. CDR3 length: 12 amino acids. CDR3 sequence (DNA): TGTGCCAGCAGTGAAACCGCGGGACCGCCGTTCTTC. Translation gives CASSETAGPPFF.

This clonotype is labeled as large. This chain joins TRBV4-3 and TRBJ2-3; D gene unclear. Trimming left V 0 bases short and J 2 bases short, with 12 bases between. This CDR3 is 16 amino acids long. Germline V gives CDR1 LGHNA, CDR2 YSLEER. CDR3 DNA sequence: TGCGCCAGCAGCCAAGAGGTCCGGGCAAACACAGATACGCAGTATTTT. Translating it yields CASSQEVRANTDTQYF.

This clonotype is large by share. The CDR3 bases are TGCAGTGCTAGGGAACAGGGCGCCTTCAACACTGAAGCTTTCTTT. Residues: CSAREQGAFNTEAFF. This chain uses TRBV20-1 with TRBJ1-1, with a tentative D call TRBD1 (6 bases). The CDR3 covers 15 residues. In germline, CDR1 is DFQATT, CDR2 SNEGSKA (reference sequence). The germline V and J ends were trimmed by 3 bases and 2 bases, with 16 bases remaining between them.

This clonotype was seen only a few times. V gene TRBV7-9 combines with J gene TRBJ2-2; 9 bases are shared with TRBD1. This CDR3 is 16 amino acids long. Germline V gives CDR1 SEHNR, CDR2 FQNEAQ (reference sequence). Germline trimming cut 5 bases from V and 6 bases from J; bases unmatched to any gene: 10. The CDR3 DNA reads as TGTGCCAGCAGCACCTACAGGGGGCAAAAGTCCGGGGAGCTGTTTTTT. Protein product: CASSTYRGQKSGELFF.

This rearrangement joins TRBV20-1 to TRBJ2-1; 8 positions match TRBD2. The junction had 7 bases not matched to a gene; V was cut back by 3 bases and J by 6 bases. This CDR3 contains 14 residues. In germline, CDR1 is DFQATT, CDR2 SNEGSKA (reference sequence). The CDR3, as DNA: TGCAGTGCTAGTGACGGGGGGGCGGCCAATGAGCAGTTCTTC. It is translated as CSASDGGAANEQFF.

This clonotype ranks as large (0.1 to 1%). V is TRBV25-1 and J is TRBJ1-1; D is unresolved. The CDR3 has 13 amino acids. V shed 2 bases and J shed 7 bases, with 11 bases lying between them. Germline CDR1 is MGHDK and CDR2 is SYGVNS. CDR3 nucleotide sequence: TGTGCCAGCAGTGAAGGTCGTCGAGGTGAAGCTTTCTTT. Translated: CASSEGRRGEAFF.

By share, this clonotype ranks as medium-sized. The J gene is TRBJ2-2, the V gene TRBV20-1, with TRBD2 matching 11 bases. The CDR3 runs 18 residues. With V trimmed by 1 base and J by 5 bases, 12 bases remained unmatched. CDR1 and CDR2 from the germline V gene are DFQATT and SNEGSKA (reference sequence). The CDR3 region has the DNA TGCAGTGCTAGAGGTGAAGGGAAACTAGCGGGAGTTACCGGGGAGCTGTTTTTT. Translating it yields CSARGEGKLAGVTGELFF.

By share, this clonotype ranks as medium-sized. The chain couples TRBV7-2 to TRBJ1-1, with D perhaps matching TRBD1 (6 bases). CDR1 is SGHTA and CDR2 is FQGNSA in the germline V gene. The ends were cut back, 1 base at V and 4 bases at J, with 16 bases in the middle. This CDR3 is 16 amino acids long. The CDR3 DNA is TGTGCCAGCAGCTTAGAGGCACAGGGCAGGGGCACTGAAGCTTTCTTT. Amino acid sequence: CASSLEAQGRGTEAFF.

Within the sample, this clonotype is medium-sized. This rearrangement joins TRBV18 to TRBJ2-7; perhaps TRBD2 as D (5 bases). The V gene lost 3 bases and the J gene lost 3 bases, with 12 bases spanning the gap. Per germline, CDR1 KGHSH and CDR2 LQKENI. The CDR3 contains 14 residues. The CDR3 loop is CASSPGLGYYEQYF. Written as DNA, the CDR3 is TGTGCCAGCTCACCCGGACTGGGCTACTACGAGCAGTACTTC.

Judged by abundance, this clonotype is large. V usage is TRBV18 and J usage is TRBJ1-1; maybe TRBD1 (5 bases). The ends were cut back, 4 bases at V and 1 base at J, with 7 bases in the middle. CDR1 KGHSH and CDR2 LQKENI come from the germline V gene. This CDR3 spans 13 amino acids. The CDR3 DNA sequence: TGTGCCAGCTCACAGGGGAGGAACACTGAAGCTTTCTTT. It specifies CASSQGRNTEAFF.

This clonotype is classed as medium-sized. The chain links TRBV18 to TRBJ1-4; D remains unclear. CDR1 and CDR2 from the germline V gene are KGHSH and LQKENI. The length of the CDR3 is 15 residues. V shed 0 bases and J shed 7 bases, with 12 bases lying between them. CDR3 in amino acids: CASSPPTSGSEKLFF. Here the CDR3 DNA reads TGTGCCAGCTCACCACCTACCAGTGGGAGTGAAAAACTGTTTTTT.

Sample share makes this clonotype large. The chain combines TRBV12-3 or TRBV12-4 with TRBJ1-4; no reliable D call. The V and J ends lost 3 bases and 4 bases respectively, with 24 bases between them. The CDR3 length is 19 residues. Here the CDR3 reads CASSFHPLLISQDNEKLFF. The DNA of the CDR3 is TGTGCCAGCAGTTTTCATCCACTTTTAATAAGCCAAGATAATGAAAAACTGTTTTTT.

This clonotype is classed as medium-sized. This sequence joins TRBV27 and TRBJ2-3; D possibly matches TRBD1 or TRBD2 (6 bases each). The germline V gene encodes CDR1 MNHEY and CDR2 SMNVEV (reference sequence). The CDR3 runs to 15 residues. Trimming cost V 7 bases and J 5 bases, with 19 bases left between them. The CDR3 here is CASTHEGGSGDTQYF. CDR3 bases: TGTGCCAGCACCCACGAAGGGGGGAGTGGAGATACGCAGTATTTT.

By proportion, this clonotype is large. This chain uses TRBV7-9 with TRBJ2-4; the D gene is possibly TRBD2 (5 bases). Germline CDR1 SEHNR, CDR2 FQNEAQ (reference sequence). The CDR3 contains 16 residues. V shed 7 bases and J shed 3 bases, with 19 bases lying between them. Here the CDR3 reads CASTRTEDVGKNIQYF. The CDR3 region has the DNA TGTGCCAGCACGCGTACGGAGGATGTGGGCAAAAACATTCAGTACTTC.

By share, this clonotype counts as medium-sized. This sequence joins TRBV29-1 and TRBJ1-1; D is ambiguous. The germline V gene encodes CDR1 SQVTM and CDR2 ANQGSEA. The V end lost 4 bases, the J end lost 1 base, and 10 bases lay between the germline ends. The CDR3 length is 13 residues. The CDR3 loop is CSVVRATNTEAFF. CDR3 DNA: TGCAGCGTTGTGAGGGCGACGAACACTGAAGCTTTCTTT.

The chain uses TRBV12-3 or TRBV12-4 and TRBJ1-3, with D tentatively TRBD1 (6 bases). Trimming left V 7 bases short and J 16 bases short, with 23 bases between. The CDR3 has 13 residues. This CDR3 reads CASTPGSRTAAYF. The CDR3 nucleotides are TGTGCCAGCACCCCGGGGTCTAGGACAGCCGCGTATTTT.

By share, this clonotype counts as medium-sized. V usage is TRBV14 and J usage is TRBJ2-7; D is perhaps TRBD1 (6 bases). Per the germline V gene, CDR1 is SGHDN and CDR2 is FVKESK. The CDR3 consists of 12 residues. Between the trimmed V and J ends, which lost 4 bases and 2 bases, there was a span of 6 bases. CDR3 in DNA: TGTGCCAGCAGCCGGGGGCCCTACGAGCAGTACTTC. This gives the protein CASSRGPYEQYF.

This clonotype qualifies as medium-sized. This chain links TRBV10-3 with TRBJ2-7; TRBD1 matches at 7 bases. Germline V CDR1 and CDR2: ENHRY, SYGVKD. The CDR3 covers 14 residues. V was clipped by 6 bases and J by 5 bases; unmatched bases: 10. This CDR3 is CAISPQGKSDEQYF. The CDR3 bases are TGTGCCATCAGCCCACAGGGGAAATCGGACGAGCAGTACTTC.

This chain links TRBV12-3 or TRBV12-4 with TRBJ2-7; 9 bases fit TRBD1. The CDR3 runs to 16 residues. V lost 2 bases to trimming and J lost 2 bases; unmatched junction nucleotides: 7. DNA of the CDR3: TGTGCCAGCAGTTTACAGGGGACAGGGTATCCCTACGAGCAGTACTTC. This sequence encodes CASSLQGTGYPYEQYF.

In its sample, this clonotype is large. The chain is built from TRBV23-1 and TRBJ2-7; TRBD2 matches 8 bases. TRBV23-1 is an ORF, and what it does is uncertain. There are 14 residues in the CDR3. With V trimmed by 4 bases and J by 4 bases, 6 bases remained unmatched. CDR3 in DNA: TGCGCCAGCAGTCCAAGACAGCGGGGGTACGAGCAGTACTTC. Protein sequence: CASSPRQRGYEQYF.